This T cell receptor (beta chain) was sequenced during a study of shared clonotypes between healthy human individuals. How the authors handled the data: ImmunoSEQ supplied junction-only sequences lacking quality scores, so filtering was different. Generated by immunoSEQ multiplex PCR, the TCRdb table keeps only in-frame clones and is missing some. The DNA gave D and trimming, while V, J and clone size come from that table. The data hold 2 million to 2.5 million clones, with 90% to 95% observed a single time. CDR1 and CDR2 from the germline V gene are SGHRS and YFSETQ. The CDR3 sequence is 17 residues long. The J segment lost 0 bases and the V segment lost 3 bases, leaving 6 bases of the junction unmatched.

This TCR came from a man between 18 and 29 years old in good health. Some clones in this sample may be carry-over from other donors' samples. The chain uses TRBV5-1 and TRBJ2-1, with 10 bases that match TRBD2. The sample was naive CD4+ T cells from PBMCs. The subset was: CD45RA+ positively selected. CDR3 bases: TGCGCCAGCAGCTCCTGGACTAGCGGCCGCTCCTACAATGAGCAGTTCTTC. Translating gives CASSSWTSGRSYNEQFF.